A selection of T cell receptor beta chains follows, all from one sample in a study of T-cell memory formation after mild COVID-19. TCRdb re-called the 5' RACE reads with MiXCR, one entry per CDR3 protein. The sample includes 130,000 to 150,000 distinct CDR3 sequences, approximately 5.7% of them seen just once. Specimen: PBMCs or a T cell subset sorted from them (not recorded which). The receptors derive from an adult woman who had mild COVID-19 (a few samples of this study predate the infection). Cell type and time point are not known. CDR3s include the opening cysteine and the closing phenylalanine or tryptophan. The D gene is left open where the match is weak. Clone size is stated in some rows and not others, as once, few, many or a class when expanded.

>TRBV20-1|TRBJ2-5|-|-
TGCAGTGCTAGAGACCCTAGAGGGTCCCAAGAGACCCAGTACTTC
CSARDPRGSQETQYF
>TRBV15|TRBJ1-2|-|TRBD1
TGTGCCACCAGCAGAGATCGAACAGGGGGCGGCTACACCTTC
CATSRDRTGGGYTF
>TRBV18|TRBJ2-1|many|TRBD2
TGTGCCAGCTCACCACCGGCGGGGGGGGGAATTTACAATGAGCAGTTCTTC
CASSPPAGGGIYNEQFF
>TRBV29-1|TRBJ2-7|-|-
TGCAGCGTTGGCACAGGGTTAGGATCCTACGAGCAGTACTTC
CSVGTGLGSYEQYF
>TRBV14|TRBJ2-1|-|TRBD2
TGTGCCAGCAGCCAGCTATGGGGCGGGAGGCCCGATGCCAATGAGCAGTTCTTC
CASSQLWGGRPDANEQFF
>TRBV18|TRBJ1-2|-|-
TGTGCCAGCTCACGGGGGACTACAGGGCACTATGGCTACACCTTC
CASSRGTTGHYGYTF
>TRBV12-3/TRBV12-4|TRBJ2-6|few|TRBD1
TGTGCCAGCAGTGGGGGACAGGGCAACTCTGGGGCCAACGTCCTGACTTTC
CASSGGQGNSGANVLTF
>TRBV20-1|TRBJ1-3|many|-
TGCAGTGCTAGAGATCTTTCCTCTGGAAACACCATATATTTT
CSARDLSSGNTIYF
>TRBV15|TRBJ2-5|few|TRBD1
TGTGCCACCAGCCTGGGACAGCAACAAGAGACCCAGTACTTC
CATSLGQQQETQYF
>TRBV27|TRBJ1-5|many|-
TGTGCCAGCAGTTTATTAGGGCAGCCCCAGCATTTT
CASSLLGQPQHF
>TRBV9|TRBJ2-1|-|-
TGTGCCAGCAGCCCCCGACGGGACTCGTACAATGAGCAGTTCTTC
CASSPRRDSYNEQFF
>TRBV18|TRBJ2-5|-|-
TGTGCCAGCTCACCACGCGTAGAAGAGACCCAGTACTTC
CASSPRVEETQYF
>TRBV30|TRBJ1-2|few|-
TGTGCCTGGAGTGTAAAGGGGACCCCTAACTATGGCTACACCTTC
CAWSVKGTPNYGYTF
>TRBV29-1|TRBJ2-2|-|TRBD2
TGCAGCGTTGAACCCGGACTAGCGGAGAACACCGGGGAGCTGTTTTTT
CSVEPGLAENTGELFF
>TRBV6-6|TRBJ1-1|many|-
TGTGCCAGCAGTTTCCAACAGGGTTTGAACACTGAAGCTTTCTTT
CASSFQQGLNTEAFF
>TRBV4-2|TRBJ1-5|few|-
TGTGCCAGCAGCCAAGCCGGGGATAGCAATCAGCCCCAGCATTTT
CASSQAGDSNQPQHF
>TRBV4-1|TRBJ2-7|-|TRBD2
TGCGCCAGCAGCCAAACCCTTGGGACTAGCTATTACGAGCAGTACTTC
CASSQTLGTSYYEQYF
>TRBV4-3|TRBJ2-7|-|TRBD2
TGCGCCAGCAGCCAAGCGGCGGGAGGTCCCTACGAGCAGTACTTC
CASSQAAGGPYEQYF
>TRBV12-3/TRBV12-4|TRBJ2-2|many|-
TGTGCCAGCAGTTTATTCCAGGGGAACACCGGGGAGCTGTTTTTT
CASSLFQGNTGELFF
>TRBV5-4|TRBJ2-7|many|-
TGTGCCAGCAGCTCTCAGGGCTCCCCATCCTACGAGCAGTACTTC
CASSSQGSPSYEQYF
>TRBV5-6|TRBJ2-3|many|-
TGTGCCAGCGGACCGGACGGGGGCCCAGATACGCAGTATTTT
CASGPDGGPDTQYF
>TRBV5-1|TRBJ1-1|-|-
TGCGCCAGCAGCCCATGGACAGAACTTAACACTGAAGCTTTCTTT
CASSPWTELNTEAFF
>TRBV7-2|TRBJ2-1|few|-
TGTGCCAGCAGCCCAAATGGCAATGAGCAGTTCTTC
CASSPNGNEQFF